The 19 T cell receptor beta chains presented below share a single source sample, sequenced in a study of control samples from healthy donors and cancer patients. Only in-frame clones appear in the TCRdb table, and some are missing; sequencing was by immunoSEQ multiplex PCR. The sample lists roughly 170,000 clones, over 85% occurring once. Sequencing was performed on blood. These receptors were taken from a woman aged 55-75 years in good health.

The gene calls are TRBV9 and TRBJ2-1; D uncertain. The CDR3 sequence is 16 residues long. V was shortened by 0 bases and J by 0 bases, with 10 bases between the two germline ends. The V gene's germline CDR1 is SGDLS and CDR2 YYNGEE. CDR3 residues: CASSVASSSSYNEQFF. CDR3 coding DNA: TGTGCCAGCAGCGTAGCGTCGTCGAGCTCCTACAATGAGCAGTTCTTC.

CDR3 amino acids: CAIGGAANEKLFF. The CDR3 DNA is TGTGCGATCGGCGGGGCCGCTAATGAAAAACTGTTTTTT. The chain links TRBV10-3 to TRBJ1-4, with TRBD1 as a possible D gene (5 bases). CDR3 size: 13 residues. Germline V gene lookup returns CDR1 ENHRY and CDR2 SYGVKD.

V and J are TRBV27 and TRBJ2-7, with 9 bases fitting TRBD1. CDR3 length: 13 residues. Germline V gene sequence: CDR1 MNHEY, CDR2 SMNVEV (reference sequence). The junction had 9 bases not matched to a gene; V was cut back by 8 bases and J by 7 bases. CDR3 sequence (DNA): TGTGCCAGCGGATGGGACAGGGCTGCAGAGCAGTACTTC. Its translation is CASGWDRAAEQYF.

This clone has just one count. The chain joins TRBV5-1 to TRBJ1-6; 8 bases match TRBD1. Germline CDR1 reads SGHRS; CDR2 reads YFSETQ. This CDR3 comprises 14 residues. V lost 4 bases to trimming and J lost 9 bases; unmatched junction nucleotides: 6. CDR3 coding DNA: TGCGCCAGCAGCCTGGGACAGGTTTTTTCACCCCTCCACTTT. Its protein is CASSLGQVFSPLHF. Full variable domain (outside the CDR3, taken from reference TRBV5-1 and TRBJ1-6): KAGVTQTPRYLIKTRGQQVTLSCSPISGHRSVSWYQQTPGQGLQFLFEYFSETQRNKGNFPGRFSGRQFSNSRSEMNVSTLELGDSALYLCASSLGQVFSPLHFGNGTRLTVT.

The chain employs TRBV10-1 and TRBJ1-1; TRBD1 might be the D (6 bases). From germline, CDR1 is WNHNN and CDR2 SYGVQD (reference sequence). The length of the CDR3 is 18 residues. Deletions cut 0 bases from V and 0 bases from J, with 17 bases between. CDR3 bases: TGCGCCAGCAGTGAGTCCGGAACGACAGGAACGATGAACACTGAAGCTTTCTTT. Protein: CASSESGTTGTMNTEAFF.

The rearrangement joins TRBV7-9 to TRBJ1-5; D not resolved. Germline V lookup: CDR1 SEHNR, CDR2 FQNEAQ (reference sequence). Trimming removed 4 bases from V and 7 bases from J, with 14 bases in between. The length of the CDR3 is 14 residues. The CDR3 DNA is TGTGCCAGCAGCTCCGACCGAGGTTCGCAGCCCCAGCATTTT. This encodes CASSSDRGSQPQHF.

The chain employs TRBV7-2 and TRBJ2-5, with 8 bases that match TRBD2. V lost 7 bases, J lost 3 bases, and 7 bases stayed unmatched. Looked up from germline, CDR1 is SGHTA and CDR2 is FQGNSA. This CDR3 has 14 amino acids. CDR3 in amino acids: CASTRTSREETQYF. CDR3 bases: TGTGCCAGCACGAGGACTAGCCGAGAAGAGACCCAGTACTTC.

The chain employs TRBV5-4 and TRBJ1-2; a weak D match, TRBD1 (6 bases). V was cut by 0 bases and J by 0 bases, with 12 bases left in between. This CDR3 is 16 amino acids long. From germline, CDR1 is SGHNT and CDR2 YYREEE (reference sequence). CDR3 amino acids: CASSLGGAQANYGYTF. In DNA form, the CDR3 reads TGTGCCAGCAGCTTGGGGGGGGCCCAAGCTAACTATGGCTACACCTTC.

On this clone: Additional DNA sequences in this sample encode the identical CDR3. The chain has TRBV9 and TRBJ1-1; D is unclear. The germline CDR1 and CDR2 sequences are SGDLS and YYNGEE. CDR3 length: 13 amino acids. V dropped 0 bases and J dropped 1 base, with 4 bases sitting between them. CDR3 DNA sequence: TGTGCCAGCAGCGTAGCATCGAACACTGAAGCTTTCTTT. Translating it yields CASSVASNTEAFF.

This clone showed up just once. The J gene is TRBJ1-2, the V gene TRBV21-1. TRBV21-1 is labeled a pseudogene. CDR3 length equals 14 residues. CDR3 nucleotides: TGTGCCAGAAAACCGTGGAGCCGCCTTCTGGGCTACACCTTC. This encodes CARKPWSRLLGYTF.

CDR3 protein: CASSRGQTNTEAFF. The CDR3 DNA sequence: TGCGCCAGCAGCAGAGGACAGACGAACACTGAAGCTTTCTTT. The rearrangement uses TRBV5-1 and TRBJ1-1, with D possibly TRBD1 on 6 matching bases. The CDR3 consists of 14 residues. V was clipped by 4 bases and J by 1 base, with 11 bases between them. Looked up from germline, CDR1 is SGHRS and CDR2 is YFSETQ.

The rearrangement uses TRBV7-9 and TRBJ1-2, with 8 nucleotides matching TRBD1. This CDR3 comprises 13 residues. Germline values: CDR1 SEHNR, CDR2 FQNEAQ (reference sequence). J gave up 3 bases and V 6 bases, and 3 bases lay outside the gene matches. The CDR3 loop is CASSETGDYGYTF. The CDR3 coding sequence is TGTGCCAGCAGTGAGACAGGGGACTATGGCTACACCTTC.

J is TRBJ2-1 and V is TRBV5-1; D possibly corresponds to TRBD1 (5 bases). CDR1 SGHRS and CDR2 YFSETQ come from the germline V gene. The CDR3 is made up of 16 amino acids. V was trimmed by 0 bases and J by 4 bases, leaving 14 bases between them. The CDR3 loop reads CASSLGLGAGYNEQFF. CDR3 nucleotide sequence: TGCGCCAGCAGCTTGGGGCTAGGGGCAGGGTACAATGAGCAGTTCTTC. The full variable domain, in which reference TRBV5-1 and TRBJ2-1 provide the parts outside the CDR3, is KAGVTQTPRYLIKTRGQQVTLSCSPISGHRSVSWYQQTPGQGLQFLFEYFSETQRNKGNFPGRFSGRQFSNSRSEMNVSTLELGDSALYLCASSLGLGAGYNEQFFGPGTRLTVL.

V usage is TRBV6-4 and J usage is TRBJ2-5; D might be TRBD1 (6 bases). Germline CDR1 and CDR2: MRHNA and SNTAGT. V dropped 4 bases and J dropped 2 bases, with 14 bases sitting between them. The CDR3 is 15 residues long. In nucleotides, the CDR3 is TGTGCCAGCAGTGCGCAACAGGGCGGTCAAGAGACCCAGTACTTC. It yields the protein CASSAQQGGQETQYF.

The J gene is TRBJ1-5, the V gene TRBV2; no reliable D call. This CDR3 region has 11 residues. The V and J ends lost 3 bases and 9 bases respectively, with 6 bases between them. Germline V lookup: CDR1 SNHLY, CDR2 FYNNEI. CDR3 in amino acids: CASSDIAPQHF. In DNA form, the CDR3 reads TGTGCCAGCAGTGACATTGCGCCCCAGCATTTT.

This clone was seen only once. CDR3: CASSSTGGVTEAFF. The CDR3 DNA sequence: TGTGCCAGCAGCTCGACAGGGGGTGTCACTGAAGCTTTCTTT. The chain uses TRBV7-9 and TRBJ1-1, with TRBD1 identical over 9 bases. The CDR3 has 14 amino acids. Trimming took 4 bases from V and 4 from J; bases not matched to a gene: 4. Per germline, CDR1 SEHNR and CDR2 FQNEAQ (reference sequence).

V usage is TRBV7-2 and J usage is TRBJ1-6; D unresolved. The germline CDR1 and CDR2 sequences are SGHTA and FQGNSA. The CDR3 has 14 amino acids. Trimming pared 0 bases from V and 10 bases from J, leaving 10 bases between. Here the CDR3 reads CASSLAFRGSPLHF. The CDR3 DNA reads as TGTGCCAGCAGCTTAGCTTTCCGAGGGTCACCCCTCCACTTT.

This chain uses TRBV5-1 with TRBJ1-1; D not resolved. V lost 2 bases and J lost 1, with 9 bases in between. Germline V gene sequence: CDR1 SGHRS, CDR2 YFSETQ. The CDR3 spans 14 residues. The CDR3 region has the DNA TGCGCCAGCAGCTTTCCGGGAAGGAACACTGAAGCTTTCTTT. Amino acids: CASSFPGRNTEAFF.

The CDR3 DNA is TGTGCCTGGAGTGGTTCTAGCGGTCACACAGATACGCAGTATTTT. Translating it yields CAWSGSSGHTDTQYF. This chain connects TRBV30 to TRBJ2-3; 7 bases fit TRBD2. CDR1 GTSNPN and CDR2 SVGIG come from the germline V gene (reference sequence). V lost 1 base to trimming and J lost 2 bases; unmatched junction nucleotides: 6. The CDR3 runs to 15 residues.